Given below is one TCR beta chain in context. The antigen is unknown. Treg sorting used a CD4+CD25+CD127-/low gate. The germline gives CDR1 SGHTA, CDR2 FQGNSA. V was trimmed by 5 bases and J by 1 base, leaving 17 bases between them. The CDR3 spans 16 residues. Study-level points and caveats: Tumor Tregs overlapped most with tumor, then blood, naive CD4+ cells.

Each CDR3 protein gets one entry after TCRdb re-called the 5' RACE reads with MiXCR. The sample shows tens of thousands of distinct CDR3 sequences, 26% of them seen only once. This chain links TRBV7-2 with TRBJ2-5; D is ambiguous. The TCR originated in a female donor with breast cancer. The sequenced sample consisted of tumor-infiltrating Tregs sorted from the breast tumor. The CDR3 nucleotides are TGTGCCAGCAGCCTGTCGGTGATGGAAGGCCAAGAGACCCAGTACTTC. It encodes CASSLSVMEGQETQYF.